The rows below give T cell receptor beta chains drawn from one sample of a study of PD-1 blockade in mismatch repair-deficient tumors. The assay was immunoSEQ multiplex PCR, and TCRdb's table has in-frame clones only and misses some. The sample consists of roughly 48,000 clones, 77% of them appearing once. The sequences come from PBMCs, collected before pembrolizumab treatment. These receptors were collected from an adult with mismatch repair-deficient cancer. Both conserved end residues are part of each CDR3. The D gene is left open where the match is weak. Clone size is shown for a subset of rows, as once, few, many or a class of expanded clone.

V: TRBV9; size: NA; J: TRBJ2-1; D: TRBD2; DNA: TGTGCCAGCAGCGCCCCTAGCGGGAGGGCCTTAAATGAGCAGTTCTTC; CDR3: CASSAPSGRALNEQFF
V: TRBV4-2; size: NA; J: TRBJ1-3; D: NA; DNA: TGTGCCAGCAGCGATCGAGACTCATACTCTGGAAACACCATATATTTT; CDR3: CASSDRDSYSGNTIYF
V: TRBV9; size: few; J: TRBJ2-7; D: TRBD2; DNA: TGTGCCAGCAGCATTAGCGGGAGATCCTACGAGCAGTACTTC; CDR3: CASSISGRSYEQYF
V: TRBV12-5; size: NA; J: TRBJ1-5; D: NA; DNA: TGTGCTAGTGGTTTGGTACAGGGCGGACAGCCCCAGCATTTT; CDR3: CASGLVQGGQPQHF
V: TRBV4-3; size: few; J: TRBJ1-5; D: NA; DNA: TGCGCCAGCAGCGGAGTTTTGAATCAGCCCCAGCATTTT; CDR3: CASSGVLNQPQHF
V: TRBV27; size: NA; J: TRBJ2-3; D: TRBD2; DNA: TGTGCCAGCACCCCGGGACTATCCACAGATACGCAGTATTTT; CDR3: CASTPGLSTDTQYF
V: TRBV6-1; size: NA; J: TRBJ1-5; D: NA; DNA: TGTGCCAGCAGAAACAGCTATATTAGCAATCAGCCCCAGCATTTT; CDR3: CASRNSYISNQPQHF
V: TRBV4-3; size: NA; J: TRBJ2-6; D: TRBD1; DNA: TGCGCCAGCAGCCAGGGACAGGGACCCGGGGCCAACGTCCTGACTTTC; CDR3: CASSQGQGPGANVLTF
V: TRBV18; size: few; J: TRBJ1-2; D: NA; DNA: TGTGCCAGCTCACCACCCGCAGAGAACTATGGCTACACCTTC; CDR3: CASSPPAENYGYTF
V: TRBV7-2; size: NA; J: TRBJ2-7; D: NA; DNA: TGTGCCAGCAGCTTAGCTTCTGGATTGGCCCACGAGCAGTACTTC; CDR3: CASSLASGLAHEQYF
V: TRBV7-3; size: NA; J: TRBJ2-1; D: NA; DNA: TGTGCCAGCAGCGCGGACGCTGGCTACAATGAGCAGTTCTTC; CDR3: CASSADAGYNEQFF
V: TRBV5-4; size: once; J: TRBJ2-5; D: TRBD2; DNA: TGTGCCAGCAGCTTGGCCACGGGAGGGCTTCAAGAGACCCAGTACTTC; CDR3: CASSLATGGLQETQYF
V: TRBV30; size: NA; J: TRBJ2-5; D: NA; DNA: TGTGCCTGGAGTTCCCGGACTATCGTAGAGACCCAGTACTTC; CDR3: CAWSSRTIVETQYF
V: TRBV28; size: few; J: TRBJ2-3; D: NA; DNA: TGTGCCAGCGAGGCCAGCACAGATACGCAGTATTTT; CDR3: CASEASTDTQYF
V: TRBV6-5; size: few; J: TRBJ2-1; D: TRBD1; DNA: TGTGCCAGCAGTTCCGAACGACAGGGGGCGCTTGATGAGCAGTTCTTC; CDR3: CASSSERQGALDEQFF
V: TRBV5-8; size: few; J: TRBJ2-3; D: NA; DNA: TGTGCCAGCAGCCAATACCGGACCACAGATACGCAGTATTTT; CDR3: CASSQYRTTDTQYF
V: TRBV10-3; size: NA; J: TRBJ1-4; D: NA; DNA: TGTGCCATCAGTGATAATAATGAAAAACTGTTTTTT; CDR3: CAISDNNEKLFF
V: TRBV2; size: NA; J: TRBJ1-1; D: TRBD1; DNA: TGTGCCAGCAGACAGGACAGGCTCACTGAAGCTTTCTTT; CDR3: CASRQDRLTEAFF
V: TRBV19; size: NA; J: TRBJ2-5; D: NA; DNA: TGTGCCAGTAGTCTAAGGGTAAGGGAGACCCAGTACTTC; CDR3: CASSLRVRETQYF
V: TRBV7-9; size: NA; J: TRBJ2-3; D: NA; DNA: TGTGCCAGCAGCTTAGTATCGGGAACTAGCACAGATACGCAGTATTTT; CDR3: CASSLVSGTSTDTQYF
V: TRBV6-1; size: NA; J: TRBJ2-7; D: TRBD2; DNA: TGTGCCAGCAATCGGGCGGGGGGCGAGCAGTACTTC; CDR3: CASNRAGGEQYF
V: TRBV15; size: NA; J: TRBJ1-4; D: TRBD1; DNA: TGTGCCACCAGTACATGGACAGGCCTCGAAAAACTGTTTTTT; CDR3: CATSTWTGLEKLFF
V: TRBV6-5; size: NA; J: TRBJ2-7; D: NA; DNA: TGTGCCGCCCGGAGTAACACCTACGAGCAGTACTTC; CDR3: CAARSNTYEQYF
V: TRBV5-1; size: NA; J: TRBJ1-1; D: TRBD1; DNA: TGCGCCAGCAGCTTGGAGGGACAGGGGACGTCGAACACTGAAGCTTTCTTT; CDR3: CASSLEGQGTSNTEAFF
V: TRBV11-2; size: NA; J: TRBJ1-2; D: NA; DNA: TGTGCCAGCAGCTTAGAGGGACACCGGCGGGCCCATGGCTACACCTTC; CDR3: CASSLEGHRRAHGYTF
V: TRBV2; size: NA; J: TRBJ1-2; D: TRBD1; DNA: TGTGCCAGCAGTTGGACAGGGGGCGGAATCTATGGCTACACCTTC; CDR3: CASSWTGGGIYGYTF
V: TRBV18; size: NA; J: TRBJ1-2; D: NA; DNA: TGTGCCAGCCATCCCAGGGGCACTTACTATGGCTACACCTTC; CDR3: CASHPRGTYYGYTF
V: TRBV9; size: once; J: TRBJ2-3; D: NA; DNA: TGTGCCAGCAGCGTATCAGGCTATGCCCATGGCACAGATACGCAGTATTTT; CDR3: CASSVSGYAHGTDTQYF
V: TRBV7-8; size: once; J: TRBJ2-7; D: TRBD2; DNA: TGTGCCAGCAGCCCACGGGCGGGAGTAGGATGGGAGCAGTACTTC; CDR3: CASSPRAGVGWEQYF
V: TRBV7-9; size: few; J: TRBJ1-1; D: NA; DNA: TGTGCCAGCAGCTTAGAAGGGATCGGCACTGAAGCTTTCTTT; CDR3: CASSLEGIGTEAFF
V: TRBV27; size: once; J: TRBJ2-1; D: NA; DNA: TGTGCCAGCAGTTCGGGGTCCTCCTACAATGAGCAGTTCTTC; CDR3: CASSSGSSYNEQFF
V: TRBV7-2; size: NA; J: TRBJ2-1; D: TRBD2; DNA: TGTGCCAGCAGCTTTAGCGGGAGGAAAAACAATGAGCAGTTCTTC; CDR3: CASSFSGRKNNEQFF
V: TRBV6-5; size: NA; J: TRBJ1-1; D: NA; DNA: TGTGCCAGCAGCCGACACGGCACTGAAGCTTTCTTT; CDR3: CASSRHGTEAFF
V: TRBV11-1; size: NA; J: TRBJ1-2; D: NA; DNA: TGTGCCAGCAGCTCCCCGGGTGCGCGGGGCTACACCTTC; CDR3: CASSSPGARGYTF
V: TRBV6-1; size: NA; J: TRBJ2-7; D: NA; DNA: TGTGCCAGCAGTGAAGCGGTCCTACCCGGTAAGGACGAGCAGTACTTC; CDR3: CASSEAVLPGKDEQYF
V: TRBV19; size: NA; J: TRBJ2-1; D: NA; DNA: TGTGCCAGTAGTATAGGACAGACCTCCTACAATGAGCAGTTCTTC; CDR3: CASSIGQTSYNEQFF
V: TRBV5-1; size: NA; J: TRBJ1-1; D: TRBD1; DNA: TGCGCCAGCAGCTTAGGGACAGGGGAGAACACTGAAGCTTTCTTT; CDR3: CASSLGTGENTEAFF
V: TRBV5-4; size: NA; J: TRBJ2-7; D: TRBD1; DNA: TGTGCCAGCAGCAAAGGGACAGGGGAGAAGTACGAGCAGTACTTC; CDR3: CASSKGTGEKYEQYF
V: TRBV7-2; size: NA; J: TRBJ2-3; D: TRBD2; DNA: TGTGCCAGCAGCTTTCGAGGGAGGGCTAGCACAGATACGCAGTATTTT; CDR3: CASSFRGRASTDTQYF
V: TRBV2; size: NA; J: TRBJ2-3; D: TRBD2; DNA: TGTGCCAGCGGGGGACGGGGGGGAGGCACAGATACGCAGTATTTT; CDR3: CASGGRGGGTDTQYF
V: TRBV19; size: NA; J: TRBJ2-1; D: TRBD1; DNA: TGTGCCAGTAGCAGCTGGGGACAGGGGGCGGACAATGAGCAGTTCTTC; CDR3: CASSSWGQGADNEQFF
V: TRBV2; size: NA; J: TRBJ2-7; D: NA; DNA: TGTGCCAGCAGATCCCAGGGGCCCTCCTACGAGCAGTACTTC; CDR3: CASRSQGPSYEQYF
V: TRBV6-5; size: few; J: TRBJ1-2; D: TRBD1; DNA: TGTGCCAGCAGTTATGTCCGGACAGGGGGCGGCTATGGCTACACCTTC; CDR3: CASSYVRTGGGYGYTF
V: TRBV5-1; size: NA; J: TRBJ2-3; D: NA; DNA: TGCGCCAGCAGCCAAAAAGGGGGTACGGGTACGCAGTATTTT; CDR3: CASSQKGGTGTQYF
V: TRBV6-1; size: once; J: TRBJ2-1; D: NA; DNA: TGTGCCAGCAGTGAACGGCGGGGCCCCAGCTCCTACAATGAGCAGTTCTTC; CDR3: CASSERRGPSSYNEQFF
V: TRBV7-9; size: NA; J: TRBJ1-1; D: NA; DNA: TGTGCCAGCAGCCCAATTTTTGGGGGAACTGAAGCTTTCTTT; CDR3: CASSPIFGGTEAFF
V: TRBV7-9; size: NA; J: TRBJ1-4; D: NA; DNA: TGTGCCAGCAGTTTGGCGGTGGGTGAAAAACTGTTTTTT; CDR3: CASSLAVGEKLFF